These 10 T cell receptor beta chains were sequenced from one sample in a study of vaccination and CD4 T cells after COVID-19. Cultured CD4+ T-cell DNA underwent Oncomine TCR Beta short-read sequencing. One entry per CDR3 protein results from TCRdb running MiXCR on the PCR reads. The profile covers 12,000 or so distinct CDR3 sequences, with around a third appearing a single time and more than 30% taken by the ten largest. Sample treatment: roughly nine-day PBMC culture with coronavirus spike peptide pools or control peptides (ViraFEST assay). Their antigen targets remain unknown. Sequences were derived from CD4+ T cells from blood, cultured in vitro, sampled before SARS-CoV-2 vaccination. The source is a human donor who received a COVID-19 vaccine.

The chain carries TRBV6-5 and TRBJ1-5; D uncertain. Germline CDR1 reads MNHEY; CDR2 reads SVGAGI. Deletions cut 4 bases from V and 2 bases from J, with 6 bases between. There are 13 residues in the CDR3. This chain's CDR3 is CASSSDRNQPQHF. CDR3 in DNA: TGTGCCAGCAGTTCCGACCGCAATCAGCCCCAGCATTTT.

The chain is built from TRBV7-2 and TRBJ2-1, with unresolved D. The J call may be in error: the DNA end matches TRBJ2-7 better. CDR3 length: 12 amino acids. The V gene's germline CDR1 is SGHTA and CDR2 FQGNSA. The CDR3 DNA sequence: TGTGCCAGCAGCGCTAAACACGGAAAGCAGTACTTC. Amino acids: CASSAKHGKQYF.

By share, this clonotype counts as medium-sized. This chain uses TRBV20-1 with TRBJ1-2; 9 bases align to TRBD1. This CDR3 is built from 13 residues. The germline CDR1 and CDR2 sequences are DFQATT and SNEGSKA (reference sequence). Unmatched junction bases numbered 6, after V lost 6 bases and J lost 4 bases. DNA for the CDR3: TGCAGTGCCAGGACAGGGGAGGGCTATGGCTACACCTTC. It encodes CSARTGEGYGYTF.

The J gene is TRBJ1-4, the V gene TRBV27; perhaps TRBD1 as D (5 bases). CDR1 and CDR2 from the germline V gene are MNHEY and SMNVEV (reference sequence). The CDR3 contains 14 residues. The V end lost 5 bases, the J end lost 3 bases, and 10 bases lay between the germline ends. The CDR3 is CASSRAGSNEKLFF. CDR3 coding DNA: TGTGCCAGCAGTAGGGCAGGGTCTAATGAAAAACTGTTTTTT.

The chain employs TRBV20-1 and TRBJ2-3; D is possibly TRBD1 (6 bases). Per the germline V gene, CDR1 is DFQATT and CDR2 is SNEGSKA (reference sequence). Trimming stripped 6 bases from V and 3 bases from J, with 22 bases between. The CDR3 is 16 amino acids. This CDR3 is CSAERVTGIWTDTQYF. DNA of the CDR3: TGCAGTGCCGAGAGAGTTACAGGGATCTGGACAGATACGCAGTATTTT.

This clonotype was counted a few times. The V gene is TRBV7-2, the J gene TRBJ2-7; the D is unclear. Germline CDR1 reads SGHTA; CDR2 reads FQGNSA. V shed 1 base and J shed 1 base, with 8 bases lying between them. The length of the CDR3 is 14 residues. The chain's CDR3 is CASSLGIGSYEQYF. For the CDR3, the DNA is TGTGCCAGCAGCTTAGGTATAGGGTCCTACGAGCAGTACTTC.

This rearrangement joins TRBV10-3 to TRBJ2-1; maybe TRBD2 (6 bases). Germline V gene data show CDR1 as ENHRY and CDR2 as SYGVKD. This CDR3 contains 15 residues. Trimming took 0 bases from V and 7 from J, leaving 13 bases between them. The CDR3 spells CAISESGRAGNEQFF. In DNA, the CDR3 is TGTGCCATCAGTGAGTCGGGTCGAGCGGGTAATGAGCAGTTCTTC.

The chain combines TRBV29-1 with TRBJ2-3; TRBD1 matches 8 bases. Germline-derived CDR1 and CDR2 are SQVTM and ANQGSEA. V lost 5 bases to trimming and J lost 4 bases; unmatched junction nucleotides: 14. This CDR3 has 16 amino acids. The CDR3 here is CSVTGVRGHGADTQYF. In DNA form, the CDR3 reads TGCAGCGTTACTGGCGTCAGGGGGCATGGGGCAGATACGCAGTATTTT.

This clonotype was found a few times. J is TRBJ2-7 and V is TRBV6-1, with D perhaps TRBD1 or TRBD2 (7 bases each). This CDR3 has 14 residues. Per the germline V gene, CDR1 is MNHNS and CDR2 is SASEGT. Trimming stripped 5 bases from V and 0 bases from J, with 11 bases between. DNA of the CDR3: TGTGCCAGCAGTCCAGGGGGGGGCTCCTACGAGCAGTACTTC. Translation: CASSPGGGSYEQYF.

This clonotype came up a few times. The chain joins TRBV7-6 to TRBJ2-7; TRBD2 is a possible D gene (5 bases). Looked up from germline, CDR1 is SGHVS and CDR2 is FNYEAQ. The ends were cut back, 1 base at V and 6 bases at J, with 13 bases in the middle. There are 14 residues in the CDR3. CDR3 bases: TGTGCCAGCAGCTTAGTCGGAGGCTTGAGCGAGCAGTACTTC. It encodes CASSLVGGLSEQYF.